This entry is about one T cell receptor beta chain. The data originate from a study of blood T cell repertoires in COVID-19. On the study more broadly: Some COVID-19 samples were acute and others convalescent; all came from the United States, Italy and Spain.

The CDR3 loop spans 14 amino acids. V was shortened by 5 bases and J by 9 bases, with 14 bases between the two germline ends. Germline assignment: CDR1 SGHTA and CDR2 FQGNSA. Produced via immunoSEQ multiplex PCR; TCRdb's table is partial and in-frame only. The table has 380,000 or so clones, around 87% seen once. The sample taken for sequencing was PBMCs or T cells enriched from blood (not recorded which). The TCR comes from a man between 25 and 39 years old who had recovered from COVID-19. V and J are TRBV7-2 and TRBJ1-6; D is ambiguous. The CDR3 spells CASSRAPAGSPLHF. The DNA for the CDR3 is TGTGCCAGCAGCCGGGCTCCGGCGGGTTCACCCCTCCACTTT.